This passage covers 2 T cell receptor beta chains from one sample sequenced in a study of identical twins. Each CDR3 protein is one row after TCRdb ran MiXCR on the 5' RACE reads. The sample records roughly 570,000 distinct CDR3 sequences, 9.6% being singletons. The data were also submitted as part of a second study, on yellow fever vaccine responses in identical twins.

The sample consisted of PBMCs. These receptors came from a young woman in good health.

This clonotype has more than one count but fewer than ten. The chain couples TRBV29-1 to TRBJ2-1; D unclear. The ends were cut back, 4 bases at V and 4 bases at J, with 11 bases in the middle. Germline assignment: CDR1 SQVTM and CDR2 ANQGSEA. The CDR3 covers 13 residues. CDR3 amino acids: CSVAQLDYNEQFF. The CDR3 nucleotides are TGCAGCGTTGCCCAACTCGATTACAATGAGCAGTTCTTC.

This clonotype was counted a few times. The rearrangement links TRBV5-1 to TRBJ2-5; D is unclear. CDR1 and CDR2 (germline): SGHRS, YFSETQ. V shed 0 bases and J shed 0 bases, with 12 bases lying between them. There are 16 residues in the CDR3. Written as DNA, the CDR3 is TGCGCCAGCAGCTTGGGCGGCGCGCGAAACCAAGAGACCCAGTACTTC. Translation gives CASSLGGARNQETQYF.